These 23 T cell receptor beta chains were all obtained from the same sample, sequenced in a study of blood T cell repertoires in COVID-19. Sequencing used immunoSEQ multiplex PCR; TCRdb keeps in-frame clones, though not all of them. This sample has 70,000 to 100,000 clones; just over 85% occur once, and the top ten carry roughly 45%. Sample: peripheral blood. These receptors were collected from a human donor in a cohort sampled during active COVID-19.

The CDR3 DNA reads as TGCAGCGCCAGACAGGGGCCCTACGAGCAGTACTTC. The encoded protein is CSARQGPYEQYF. The chain recombines TRBV29-1 with TRBJ2-7; TRBD1 matches 8 bases. The CDR3 covers 12 residues. V shed 7 bases, J shed 2 bases, and the junction held 4 bases outside the gene matches. Germline-derived CDR1 and CDR2 are SQVTM and ANQGSEA.

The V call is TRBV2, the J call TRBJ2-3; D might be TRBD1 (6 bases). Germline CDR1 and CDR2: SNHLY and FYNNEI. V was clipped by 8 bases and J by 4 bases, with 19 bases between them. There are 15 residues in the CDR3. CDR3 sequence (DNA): TGTGCCAGCGGACTTAGGGACACGATATCAGATACGCAGTATTTT. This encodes CASGLRDTISDTQYF.

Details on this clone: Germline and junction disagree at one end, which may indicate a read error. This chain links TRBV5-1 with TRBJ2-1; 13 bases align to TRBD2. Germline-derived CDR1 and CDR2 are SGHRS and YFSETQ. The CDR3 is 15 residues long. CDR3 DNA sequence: TGCGCCAGCAGCTCGCGGGGACTAGCGGGGACCCGGGGAGTCTTC. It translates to CASSSRGLAGTRGVF.

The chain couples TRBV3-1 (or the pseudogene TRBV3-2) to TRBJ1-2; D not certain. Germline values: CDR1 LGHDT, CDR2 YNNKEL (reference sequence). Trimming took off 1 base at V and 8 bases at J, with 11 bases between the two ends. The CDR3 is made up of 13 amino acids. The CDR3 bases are TGTGCCAGCAGCCAAGTCCCCGGGTTAGGCTACACCTTC. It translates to CASSQVPGLGYTF.

CDR3 coding DNA: TGTGCCTATTTGACCCGGGAGGGGACTGAAGCTTTCTTT. Translated: CAYLTREGTEAFF. The chain carries TRBV30 and TRBJ1-1; weak D call: TRBD1 (5 bases). The CDR3 extends over 13 amino acids. Trimming took off 7 bases at V and 5 bases at J, with 17 bases between the two ends. The germline gives CDR1 GTSNPN, CDR2 SVGIG (reference sequence).

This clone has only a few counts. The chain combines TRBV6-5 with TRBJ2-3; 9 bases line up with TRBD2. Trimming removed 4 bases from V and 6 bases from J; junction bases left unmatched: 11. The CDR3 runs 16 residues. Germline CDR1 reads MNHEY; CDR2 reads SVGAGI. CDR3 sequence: CASSSDLAGLVDTQYF. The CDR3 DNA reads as TGTGCCAGCAGTTCCGACCTAGCGGGGCTTGTGGATACGCAGTATTTT.

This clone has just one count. The CDR3 bases are TGTGCCAGCAGTTACTCACTAGCGGTTTACAATGAGCAGTTCTTC. Translating it yields CASSYSLAVYNEQFF. The chain combines TRBV6-2 or TRBV6-3 with TRBJ2-1, with 8 bases that match TRBD2. V shed 0 bases, J shed 4 bases, and the junction held 2 bases outside the gene matches. Germline CDR1 reads MNHEY; CDR2 reads SVGEGT. The CDR3 runs to 15 residues.

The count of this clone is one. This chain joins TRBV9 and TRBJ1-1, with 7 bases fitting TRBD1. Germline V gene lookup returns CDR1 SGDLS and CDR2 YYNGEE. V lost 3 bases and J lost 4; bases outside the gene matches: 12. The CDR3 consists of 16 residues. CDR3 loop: CASSESLQGFTTEAFF. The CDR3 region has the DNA TGTGCCAGCAGCGAAAGTCTACAGGGGTTCACCACTGAAGCTTTCTTT.

CDR3 protein: CASSMRGEGRNYGYTF. In nucleotides, the CDR3 is TGTGCCAGTAGTATGCGGGGGGAGGGGCGGAACTATGGCTACACCTTC. This chain joins TRBV19 and TRBJ1-2; a weak D match, TRBD1 (5 bases). Germline CDR1 is LNHDA and CDR2 is SQIVND (reference sequence). The CDR3 is 16 residues long. Trimming shortened V by 3 bases and J by 2 bases, and 16 bases separated the two germline ends.

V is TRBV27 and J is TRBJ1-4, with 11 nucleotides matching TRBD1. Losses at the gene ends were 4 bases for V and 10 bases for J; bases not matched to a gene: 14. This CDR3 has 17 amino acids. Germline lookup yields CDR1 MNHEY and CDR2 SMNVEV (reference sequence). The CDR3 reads CASSSPPGTGGLGKLFF. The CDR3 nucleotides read TGTGCCAGCAGTTCCCCCCCCGGGACAGGGGGGTTGGGAAAACTGTTTTTT.

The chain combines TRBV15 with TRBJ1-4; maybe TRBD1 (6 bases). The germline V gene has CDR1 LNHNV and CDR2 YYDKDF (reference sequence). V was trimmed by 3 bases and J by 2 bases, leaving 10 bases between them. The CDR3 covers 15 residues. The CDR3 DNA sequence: TGTGCCACCAGCAGCCCCACAGGGACTAATGAAAAACTGTTTTTT. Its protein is CATSSPTGTNEKLFF. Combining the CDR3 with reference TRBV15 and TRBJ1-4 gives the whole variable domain DAMVIQNPRYQVTQFGKPVTLSCSQTLNHNVMYWYQQKSSQAPKLLFHYYDKDFNNEADTPDNFQSRRPNTSFCFLDIRSPGLGDTAMYLCATSSPTGTNEKLFFGSGTQLSVL.

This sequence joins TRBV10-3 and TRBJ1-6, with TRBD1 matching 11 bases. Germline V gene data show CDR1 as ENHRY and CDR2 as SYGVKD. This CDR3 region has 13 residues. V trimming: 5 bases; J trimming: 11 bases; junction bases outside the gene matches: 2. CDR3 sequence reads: CAISPGQGAPLHF. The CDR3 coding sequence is TGTGCCATCAGTCCGGGACAGGGGGCACCCCTCCACTTT.

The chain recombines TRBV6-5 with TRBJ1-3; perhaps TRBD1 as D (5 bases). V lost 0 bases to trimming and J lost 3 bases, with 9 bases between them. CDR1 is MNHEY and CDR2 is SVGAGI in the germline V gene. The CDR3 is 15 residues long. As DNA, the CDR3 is TGTGCCAGCAGTTACTCGAGTGACAGTGGAAACACCATATATTTT. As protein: CASSYSSDSGNTIYF.

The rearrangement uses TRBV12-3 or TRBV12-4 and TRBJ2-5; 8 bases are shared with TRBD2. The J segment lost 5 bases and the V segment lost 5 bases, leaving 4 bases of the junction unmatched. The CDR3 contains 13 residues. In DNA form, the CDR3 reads TGTGCCAGCAGTCCCCGGGGGGGGGAGACCCAGTACTTC. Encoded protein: CASSPRGGETQYF.

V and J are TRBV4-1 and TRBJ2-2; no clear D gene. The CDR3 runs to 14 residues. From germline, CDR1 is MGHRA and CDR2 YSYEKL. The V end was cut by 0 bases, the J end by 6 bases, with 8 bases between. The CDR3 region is CASSQDRTAGELFF. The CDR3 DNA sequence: TGCGCCAGCAGCCAAGATAGAACGGCCGGGGAGCTGTTTTTT.

The CDR3 DNA reads TGTGCCAGCAGAGAGGGAGGCACAAGCTCCTACGAGCAGTACTTC. This encodes CASREGGTSSYEQYF. The chain links TRBV7-2 to TRBJ2-7, with a possible D match to TRBD2 (6 bases). The CDR3 contains 15 residues. Germline values: CDR1 SGHTA, CDR2 FQGNSA. Between the trimmed V and J ends, which lost 6 bases and 0 bases, there was a span of 15 bases. Together with reference TRBV7-2 and TRBJ2-7, the CDR3 gives the full variable domain: GAGVSQSPSNKVTEKGKDVELRCDPISGHTALYWYRQSLGQGLEFLIYFQGNSAPDKSGLPSDRFSAERTGGSVSTLTIQRTQQEDSAVYLCASREGGTSSYEQYFGPGTRLTVT.

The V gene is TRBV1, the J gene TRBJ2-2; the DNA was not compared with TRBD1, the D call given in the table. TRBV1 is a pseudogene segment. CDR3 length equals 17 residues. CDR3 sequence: CTSSQYQGARGTGELFF. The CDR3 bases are TGCACCAGCAGCCAATATCAGGGGGCGCGGGGCACCGGGGAGCTGTTTTTT.

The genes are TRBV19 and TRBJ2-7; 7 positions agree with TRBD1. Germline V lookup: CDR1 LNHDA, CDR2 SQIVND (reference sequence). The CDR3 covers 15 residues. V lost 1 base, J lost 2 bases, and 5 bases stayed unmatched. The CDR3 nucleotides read TGTGCCAGTAGTATAGCCTCGGGACAGACCTACGAGCAGTACTTC. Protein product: CASSIASGQTYEQYF. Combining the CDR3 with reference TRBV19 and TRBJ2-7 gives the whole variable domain DGGITQSPKYLFRKEGQNVTLSCEQNLNHDAMYWYRQDPGQGLRLIYYSQIVNDFQKGDIAEGYSVSREKKESFPLTVTSAQKNPTAFYLCASSIASGQTYEQYFGPGTRLTVT.

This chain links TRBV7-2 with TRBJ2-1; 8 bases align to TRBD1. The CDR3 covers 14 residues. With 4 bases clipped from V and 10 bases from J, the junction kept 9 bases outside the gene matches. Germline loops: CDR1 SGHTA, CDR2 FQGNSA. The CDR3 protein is CASSSNQGAGEQFF. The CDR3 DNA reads TGTGCCAGCAGCTCAAACCAGGGGGCAGGCGAGCAGTTCTTC.

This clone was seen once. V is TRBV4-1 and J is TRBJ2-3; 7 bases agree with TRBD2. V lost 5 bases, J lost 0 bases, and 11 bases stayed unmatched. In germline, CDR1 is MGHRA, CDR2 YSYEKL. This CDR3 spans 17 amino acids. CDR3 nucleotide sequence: TGCGCCAGCAGCGTTACCGGGACTACCCCTAGCACAGATACGCAGTATTTT. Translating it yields CASSVTGTTPSTDTQYF.

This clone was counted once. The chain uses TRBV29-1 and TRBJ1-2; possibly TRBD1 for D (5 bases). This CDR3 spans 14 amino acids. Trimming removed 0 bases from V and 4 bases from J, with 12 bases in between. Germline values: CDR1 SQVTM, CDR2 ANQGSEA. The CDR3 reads CSVEDQGVPYGYTF. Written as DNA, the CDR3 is TGCAGCGTTGAAGATCAAGGGGTCCCCTATGGCTACACCTTC.

The CDR3 loop is CASSLAGTSGSKQFF. In DNA form, the CDR3 reads TGTGCCAGCAGCTTAGCTGGGACTAGCGGGAGTAAGCAGTTCTTC. The rearrangement joins TRBV7-9 to TRBJ2-1; 14 bases fit TRBD2. This CDR3 comprises 15 residues. Per the germline V gene, CDR1 is SEHNR and CDR2 is FQNEAQ (reference sequence). The V and J ends lost 0 bases and 11 bases, in that order; junction bases with no gene match: 3. The variable domain in full, completed from reference TRBV7-9 and TRBJ2-1, reads DTGVSQNPRHKITKRGQNVTFRCDPISEHNRLYWYRQTLGQGPEFLTYFQNEAQLEKSRLLSDRFSAERPKGSFSTLEIQRTEQGDSAMYLCASSLAGTSGSKQFFGPGTRLTVL.

CDR3 protein: CASRQGSYEQYF. CDR3 nucleotides: TGTGCCAGCAGACAGGGTAGCTACGAGCAGTACTTC. This chain links TRBV2 with TRBJ2-7, with a tentative D call TRBD1 (6 bases). Per the germline V gene, CDR1 is SNHLY and CDR2 is FYNNEI. The germline V and J ends were trimmed by 6 bases and 3 bases, with 9 bases remaining between them. CDR3 length: 12 amino acids.